One sample yielded the 13 T cell receptor beta chains listed below, sequenced in a study of T cell repertoires in cytomegalovirus infection. TCRdb independently ran MiXCR on the reads; one entry per CDR3 protein. The sample includes roughly 300,000 distinct CDR3 sequences, 9.5% seen only once; the top ten take over 3.5%. The material sequenced was PBMCs. All receptors derive from a human donor in good health (CMV status not recorded). Some clones in this sample may be carry-over from other donors' samples.

The rearrangement joins TRBV7-9 to TRBJ2-6, with D hard to call. CDR1 and CDR2 from the germline V gene are SEHNR and FQNEAQ (reference sequence). The CDR3 loop spans 16 amino acids. V gave up 1 base and J gave up 1 base, with 8 bases separating them. CDR3 region: CASSLGMSSGANVLTF. The DNA for the CDR3 is TGTGCCAGCAGCTTAGGGATGAGTTCTGGGGCCAACGTCCTGACTTTC.

The CDR3 DNA follows: TGTGCCAGCAGAGTAGGACAGGAGGGCGGTAGGAAAAAACTGTTTTTT. Its protein is CASRVGQEGGRKKLFF. The chain is built from TRBV12-3 or TRBV12-4 and TRBJ1-4; TRBD1 agrees at 7 bases. V trimming: 6 bases; J trimming: 9 bases; junction bases outside the gene matches: 16. This CDR3 region has 16 residues.

This clonotype was found a few times. The chain is built from TRBV20-1 and TRBJ2-2; 10 nucleotides line up with TRBD2. The CDR3 consists of 18 residues. V shed 3 bases, J shed 1 base, and the junction held 11 bases outside the gene matches. Per germline, CDR1 DFQATT and CDR2 SNEGSKA (reference sequence). The CDR3 coding sequence is TGCAGTGCTAGCTCGGCTAGCGGGAGATTGTGGAACACCGGGGAGCTGTTTTTT. The encoded protein is CSASSASGRLWNTGELFF.

The chain combines TRBV12-3 or TRBV12-4 with TRBJ2-5; D ambiguous. The CDR3 is 14 residues long. V was shortened by 1 base and J by 5 bases, with 11 bases between the two germline ends. CDR3 region: CASSLGLRRETQYF. Written as DNA, the CDR3 is TGTGCCAGCAGTTTAGGGTTGCGTAGGGAGACCCAGTACTTC.

The table lists this clonotype with many counts. The chain uses TRBV7-2 and TRBJ2-4; D is unresolved. Germline values: CDR1 SGHTA, CDR2 FQGNSA. V lost 1 base, J lost 0 bases, and 7 bases lay in between. This CDR3 has 15 residues. As DNA, the CDR3 is TGTGCCAGCAGCTTAGAGCCCCGAGCCAAAAACATTCAGTACTTC. Encoded protein: CASSLEPRAKNIQYF.

This clonotype was found many times. The chain combines TRBV7-3 with TRBJ2-1; 12 nucleotides agree with TRBD1. The germline V gene encodes CDR1 SGHTA and CDR2 FQGTGA. V was pared by 5 bases and J by 7 bases, with 6 bases of the junction left unmatched. The CDR3 spans 15 residues. As DNA, the CDR3 is TGTGCCAGCAGCCCCGGGACAGGGGGCAGGAATGAGCAGTTCTTC. It encodes CASSPGTGGRNEQFF.

The chain is built from TRBV4-2 and TRBJ2-3; D call uncertain. The V end lost 5 bases, the J end lost 3 bases, and 12 bases lay between the germline ends. CDR1 is LGHNA and CDR2 is YNFKEQ in the germline V gene. This CDR3 region has 14 residues. The CDR3 protein is CASSEEGKTDTQYF. For the CDR3, the DNA is TGTGCCAGCAGCGAGGAAGGCAAGACAGATACGCAGTATTTT.

The chain links TRBV12-3 or TRBV12-4 to TRBJ1-2; D not resolved. The CDR3 is 17 amino acids. V lost 4 bases and J lost 0, with 18 bases in between. The CDR3 region is CASSSRAFQPANYGYTF. CDR3 in DNA: TGTGCCAGCAGTTCAAGGGCTTTCCAGCCAGCTAACTATGGCTACACCTTC.

This clonotype was seen at least ten times. The chain couples TRBV2 to TRBJ1-4; D not certain. There are 13 residues in the CDR3. Per the germline V gene, CDR1 is SNHLY and CDR2 is FYNNEI. The V end was cut by 6 bases, the J end by 2 bases, with 7 bases between. The CDR3 is CASREVTNEKLFF. The CDR3, as DNA: TGTGCCAGCAGGGAGGTGACTAATGAAAAACTGTTTTTT.

In its sample, this clonotype was seen many times. V is TRBV7-2 and J is TRBJ1-6, with 7 nucleotides matching TRBD1. Unmatched junction bases numbered 3, after V lost 3 bases and J lost 7 bases. The CDR3 loop spans 14 amino acids. Germline V gene lookup returns CDR1 SGHTA and CDR2 FQGNSA. CDR3 region: CASSFRDRNSPLHF. CDR3 DNA sequence: TGTGCCAGCAGCTTCCGGGACAGAAATTCACCCCTCCACTTT.

This clonotype was observed a few times. The V call is TRBV7-2, the J call TRBJ1-6; D is ambiguous. The CDR3 consists of 14 residues. The V end lost 1 base, the J end lost 9 bases, and 10 bases lay between the germline ends. CDR1 is SGHTA and CDR2 is FQGNSA in the germline V gene. CDR3 DNA sequence: TGTGCCAGCAGCTTAGGGGGAACGACTTCACCCCTCCACTTT. Its translation is CASSLGGTTSPLHF.

This clonotype was observed a handful of times. The V call is TRBV5-6, the J call TRBJ1-2, with D tentatively TRBD1 (6 bases). V was clipped by 1 base and J by 10 bases, with 17 bases between them. The germline CDR1 and CDR2 sequences are SGHDT and YYEEEE. The CDR3 contains 14 residues. DNA for the CDR3: TGTGCCAGCAGCTTGTGGGGGGTGACAGGCCTCTACACCTTC. It codes for CASSLWGVTGLYTF.

This clonotype has ten or more counts. The V gene is TRBV28, the J gene TRBJ1-6; D might be TRBD1 (5 bases). The V gene's germline CDR1 is MDHEN and CDR2 SYDVKM. V was trimmed by 3 bases and J by 10 bases, leaving 22 bases between them. The length of the CDR3 is 17 residues. The CDR3 DNA reads TGTGCCAGCAGTTTTGGGACTCTGTACAACCCGCGCTCACCCCTCCACTTT. As protein: CASSFGTLYNPRSPLHF.